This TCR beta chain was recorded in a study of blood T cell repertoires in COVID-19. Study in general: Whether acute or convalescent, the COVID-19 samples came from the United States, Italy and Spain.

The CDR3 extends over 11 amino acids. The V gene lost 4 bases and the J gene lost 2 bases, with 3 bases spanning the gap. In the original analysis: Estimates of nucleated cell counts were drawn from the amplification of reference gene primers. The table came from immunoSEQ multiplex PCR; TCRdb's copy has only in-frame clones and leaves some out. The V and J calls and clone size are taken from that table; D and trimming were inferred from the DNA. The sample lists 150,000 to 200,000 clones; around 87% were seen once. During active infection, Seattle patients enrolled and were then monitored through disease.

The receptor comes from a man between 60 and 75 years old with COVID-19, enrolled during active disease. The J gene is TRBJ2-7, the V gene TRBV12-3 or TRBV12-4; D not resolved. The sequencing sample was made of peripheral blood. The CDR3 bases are TGTGCCAGCAGTTCCGCCTACGAGCAGTACTTC. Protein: CASSSAYEQYF.